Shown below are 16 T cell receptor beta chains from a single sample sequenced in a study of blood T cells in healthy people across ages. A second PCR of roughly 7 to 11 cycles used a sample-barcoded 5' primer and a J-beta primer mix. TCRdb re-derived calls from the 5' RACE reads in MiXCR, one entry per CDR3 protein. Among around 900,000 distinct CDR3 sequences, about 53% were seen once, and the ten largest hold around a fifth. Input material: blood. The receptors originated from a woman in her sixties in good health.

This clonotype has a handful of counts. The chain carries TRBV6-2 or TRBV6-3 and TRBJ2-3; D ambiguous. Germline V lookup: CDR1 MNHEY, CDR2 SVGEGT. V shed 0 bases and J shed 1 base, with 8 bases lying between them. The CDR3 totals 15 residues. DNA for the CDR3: TGTGCCAGCAGTTACTCCTCGGGTCGCACAGATACGCAGTATTTT. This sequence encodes CASSYSSGRTDTQYF.

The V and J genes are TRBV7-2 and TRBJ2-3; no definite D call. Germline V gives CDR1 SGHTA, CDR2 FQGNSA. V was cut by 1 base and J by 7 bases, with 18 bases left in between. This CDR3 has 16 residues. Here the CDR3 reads CASSLGPDRLLHTQYF. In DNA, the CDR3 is TGTGCCAGCAGCTTAGGTCCGGACCGTTTGTTACATACGCAGTATTTT. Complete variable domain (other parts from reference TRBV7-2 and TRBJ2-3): GAGVSQSPSNKVTEKGKDVELRCDPISGHTALYWYRQSLGQGLEFLIYFQGNSAPDKSGLPSDRFSAERTGGSVSTLTIQRTQQEDSAVYLCASSLGPDRLLHTQYFGPGTRLTVL.

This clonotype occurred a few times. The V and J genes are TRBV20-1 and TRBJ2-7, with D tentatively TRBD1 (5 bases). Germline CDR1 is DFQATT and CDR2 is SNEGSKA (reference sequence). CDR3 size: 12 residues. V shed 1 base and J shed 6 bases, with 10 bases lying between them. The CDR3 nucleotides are TGCAGTGCTAGAGGTGACAGCTCCGAGCAGTACTTC. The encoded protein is CSARGDSSEQYF.

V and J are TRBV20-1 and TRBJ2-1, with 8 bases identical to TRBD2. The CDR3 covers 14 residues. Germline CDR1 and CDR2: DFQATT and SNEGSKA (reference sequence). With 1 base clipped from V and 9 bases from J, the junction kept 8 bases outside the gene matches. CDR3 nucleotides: TGCAGTGCTAGAGTTGACGGGAGGGCCCTTGAGCAGTTCTTC. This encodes CSARVDGRALEQFF.

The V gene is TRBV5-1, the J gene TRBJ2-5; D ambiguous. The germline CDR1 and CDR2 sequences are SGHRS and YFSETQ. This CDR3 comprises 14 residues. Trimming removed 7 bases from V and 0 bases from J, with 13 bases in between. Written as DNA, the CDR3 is TGCGCCAGCTCAACCGGCCCGTACCAAGAGACCCAGTACTTC. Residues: CASSTGPYQETQYF.

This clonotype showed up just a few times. As DNA, the CDR3 is TGTGCCAGCAGCCGAACCGGACAGGCTAGGGAGACCCAGTACTTC. This encodes CASSRTGQARETQYF. The chain uses TRBV3-1 and TRBJ2-7; 7 positions match TRBD1. The tail of the sequence fits TRBJ2-5 better, so the J call may be wrong. This CDR3 has 15 amino acids. Germline V gene data show CDR1 as LGHDT and CDR2 as YNNKEL (reference sequence).

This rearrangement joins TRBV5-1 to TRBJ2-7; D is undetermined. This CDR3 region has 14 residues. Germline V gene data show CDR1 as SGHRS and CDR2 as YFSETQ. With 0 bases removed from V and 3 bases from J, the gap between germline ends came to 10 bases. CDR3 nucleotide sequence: TGCGCCAGCAGCTTGGACAGAGCAATCTACGAGCAGTACTTC. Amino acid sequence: CASSLDRAIYEQYF.

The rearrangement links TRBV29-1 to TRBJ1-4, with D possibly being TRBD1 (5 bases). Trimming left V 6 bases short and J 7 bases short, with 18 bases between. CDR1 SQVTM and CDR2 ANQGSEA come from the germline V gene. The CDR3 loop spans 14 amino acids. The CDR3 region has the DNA TGCAGCGTCGGGCGTCCAGGGTGGAGTGAAAAACTGTTTTTT. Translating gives CSVGRPGWSEKLFF.

The CDR3 bases are TGTGCCAGCAGTGACAGGAGGGCTGGGGCCAACGTCCTGACTTTC. Amino acids: CASSDRRAGANVLTF. This chain uses TRBV2 with TRBJ2-6, with D possibly matching TRBD2 (6 bases). The CDR3 is 15 amino acids. Looked up from germline, CDR1 is SNHLY and CDR2 is FYNNEI. Trimming stripped 3 bases from V and 2 bases from J, with 8 bases between.

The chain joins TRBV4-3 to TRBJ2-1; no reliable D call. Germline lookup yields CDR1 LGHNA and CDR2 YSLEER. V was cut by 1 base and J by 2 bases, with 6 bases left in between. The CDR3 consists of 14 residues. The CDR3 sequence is CASSQGYAYNEQFF. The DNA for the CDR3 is TGCGCCAGCAGCCAAGGCTACGCCTACAATGAGCAGTTCTTC.

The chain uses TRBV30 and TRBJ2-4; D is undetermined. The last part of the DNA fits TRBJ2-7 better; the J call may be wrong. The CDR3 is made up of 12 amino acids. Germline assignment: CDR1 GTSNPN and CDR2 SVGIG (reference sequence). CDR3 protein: CAWSVKVDEQYF. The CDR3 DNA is TGTGCCTGGAGTGTGAAGGTCGACGAGCAGTACTTC.

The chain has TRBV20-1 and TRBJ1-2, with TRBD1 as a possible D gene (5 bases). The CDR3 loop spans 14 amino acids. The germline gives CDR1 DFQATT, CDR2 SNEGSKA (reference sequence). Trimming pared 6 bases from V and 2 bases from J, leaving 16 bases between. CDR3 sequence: CSAWDGIINYGYTF. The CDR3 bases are TGCAGTGCCTGGGACGGAATAATAAACTATGGCTACACCTTC.

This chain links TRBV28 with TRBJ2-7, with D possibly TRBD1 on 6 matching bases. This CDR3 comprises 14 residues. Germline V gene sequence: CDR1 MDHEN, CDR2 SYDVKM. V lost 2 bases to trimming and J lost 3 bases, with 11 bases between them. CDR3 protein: CASSLQGIFYEQYF. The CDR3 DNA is TGTGCCAGCAGTTTACAGGGGATATTCTACGAGCAGTACTTC.

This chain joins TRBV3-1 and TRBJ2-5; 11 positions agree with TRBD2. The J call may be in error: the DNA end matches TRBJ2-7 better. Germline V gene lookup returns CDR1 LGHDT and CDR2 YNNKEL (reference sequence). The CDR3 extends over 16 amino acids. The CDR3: CASSGERLAGSYEQYF. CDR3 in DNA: TGTGCCAGCAGCGGGGAGAGACTAGCGGGGTCTTACGAGCAGTACTTC.

The DNA of the CDR3 is TGTGCCAGCAGGTGGAGTTGGGACGTGAGGGAGCAGTTCTTC. It translates to CASRWSWDVREQFF. The chain couples TRBV28 to TRBJ2-1; possibly TRBD1 or TRBD2 for D (5 bases each). Trimming pared 6 bases from V and 10 bases from J, leaving 19 bases between. This CDR3 is built from 14 residues. CDR1 MDHEN and CDR2 SYDVKM come from the germline V gene. Using reference TRBV28 and TRBJ2-1 for the parts outside the CDR3, the full variable domain is DVKVTQSSRYLVKRTGEKVFLECVQDMDHENMFWYRQDPGLGLRLIYFSYDVKMKEKGDIPEGYSVSREKKERFSLILESASTNQTSMYLCASRWSWDVREQFFGPGTRLTVL.

As DNA, the CDR3 is TGCGCCAGCAGCTCAGCCTACCGGACGGAGACCCAGTACTTC. Residues: CASSSAYRTETQYF. The chain joins TRBV5-1 to TRBJ2-5; D remains unclear. The germline V gene encodes CDR1 SGHRS and CDR2 YFSETQ. The V gene lost 3 bases and the J gene lost 5 bases, with 14 bases spanning the gap. The CDR3 contains 14 residues.